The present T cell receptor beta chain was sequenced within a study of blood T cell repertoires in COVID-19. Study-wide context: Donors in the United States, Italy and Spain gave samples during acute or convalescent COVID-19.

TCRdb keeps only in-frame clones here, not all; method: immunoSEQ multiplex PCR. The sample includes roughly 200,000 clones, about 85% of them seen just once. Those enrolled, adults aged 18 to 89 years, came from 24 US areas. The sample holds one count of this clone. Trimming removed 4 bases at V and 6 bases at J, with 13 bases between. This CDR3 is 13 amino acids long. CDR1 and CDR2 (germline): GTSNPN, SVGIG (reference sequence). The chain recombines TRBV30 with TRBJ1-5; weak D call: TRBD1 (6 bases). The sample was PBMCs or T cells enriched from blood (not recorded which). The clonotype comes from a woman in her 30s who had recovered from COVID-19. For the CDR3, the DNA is TGTGCCTGGAACCGGGACACCCGTCAGCCCCAGCATTTT. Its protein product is CAWNRDTRQPQHF. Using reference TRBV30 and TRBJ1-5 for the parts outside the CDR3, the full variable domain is SQTIHQWPATLVQPVGSPLSLECTVEGTSNPNLYWYRQAAGRGLQLLFYSVGIGQISSEVPQNLSASRPQDRQFILSSKKLLLSDSGFYLCAWNRDTRQPQHFGDGTRLSIL.